A few counts support the clone carrying this T cell receptor (beta chain). TCRdb re-called the 5' RACE reads through MiXCR, storing one row per CDR3 protein. The table lists approximately 64,000 distinct CDR3 sequences, 15% to 20% of them singletons. This sample stems from a study of HIV-infected patients and healthy controls. Trimming removed 0 bases at V and 10 bases at J, with 14 bases between. The germline gives CDR1 SGHRS, CDR2 YFSETQ. The CDR3 spans 15 residues. The chain links TRBV5-1 to TRBJ1-6; maybe TRBD1 (6 bases). The clonotype comes from a human donor in good health. The sample was CD4+ T cells from blood. CDR3 loop: CASSLGEGGGSPLHF. CDR3 nucleotide sequence: TGCGCCAGCAGCTTGGGTGAAGGGGGAGGCTCACCCCTCCACTTT.